This passage covers 13 T cell receptor beta chains from one sample sequenced in a study of blood T cell repertoires in COVID-19. Data came from immunoSEQ multiplex PCR; TCRdb stores just in-frame clones and leaves some out. The table shows 430,000 or so clones, with 88% occurring only once. The sample taken for sequencing was PBMCs or T cells enriched from blood (not recorded which). The receptor source for this set is a woman aged 18-30 years who had been exposed to COVID-19.

The V gene is TRBV19, the J gene TRBJ2-1; no clear D. Trimming cost V 7 bases and J 4 bases, with 5 bases left between them. Germline lookup yields CDR1 LNHDA and CDR2 SQIVND (reference sequence). The CDR3 sequence is 11 residues long. For the CDR3, the DNA is TGTGCCAGTACCCTGTACAATGAGCAGTTCTTC. Translating gives CASTLYNEQFF.

The V gene is TRBV7-2, the J gene TRBJ2-1; TRBD2 aligns across 7 bases. CDR1 is SGHTA, CDR2 FQGNSA, per germline. The J segment lost 3 bases and the V segment lost 6 bases, leaving 8 bases of the junction unmatched. The CDR3 spans 15 residues. The CDR3 sequence is CASSQGTIYYNEQFF. The CDR3 nucleotides read TGTGCCAGCAGTCAAGGGACTATTTACTACAATGAGCAGTTCTTC. Looking up the rest from reference TRBV7-2 and TRBJ2-1 gives the full variable domain: GAGVSQSPSNKVTEKGKDVELRCDPISGHTALYWYRQSLGQGLEFLIYFQGNSAPDKSGLPSDRFSAERTGGSVSTLTIQRTQQEDSAVYLCASSQGTIYYNEQFFGPGTRLTVL.

This chain connects TRBV18 to TRBJ2-7; 8 bases line up with TRBD1. Germline lookup yields CDR1 KGHSH and CDR2 LQKENI. This CDR3 has 14 residues. V was clipped by 4 bases and J by 5 bases; unmatched bases: 7. For the CDR3, the DNA is TGTGCCAGCTCACGCAATGGACAGGGTGACGAGCAGTACTTC. This codes for CASSRNGQGDEQYF.

The chain has TRBV18 and TRBJ1-4; maybe TRBD1 (6 bases). CDR1 is KGHSH and CDR2 is LQKENI in the germline V gene. With 1 base removed from V and 5 bases from J, the gap between germline ends came to 11 bases. CDR3 length: 15 amino acids. The CDR3 DNA reads TGTGCCAGCTCACCACTGAGGGGGATGAATGAAAAACTGTTTTTT. It specifies CASSPLRGMNEKLFF.

This clone was recorded once. This chain links TRBV28 with TRBJ1-1; the D is unclear. CDR3 size: 12 residues. CDR1 is MDHEN and CDR2 is SYDVKM in the germline V gene. V was trimmed by 2 bases and J by 6 bases, leaving 7 bases between them. This CDR3 is CASSLERAEAFF. The DNA of the CDR3 is TGTGCCAGCAGTTTAGAGAGGGCTGAAGCTTTCTTT.

The chain combines TRBV3-1 (or the pseudogene TRBV3-2) with TRBJ2-7; 13 positions agree with TRBD2. With 6 bases clipped from V and 0 bases from J, the junction kept 8 bases outside the gene matches. The CDR3 is 17 residues long. Germline CDR1 and CDR2: LGHDT and YNNKEL (reference sequence). Written as DNA, the CDR3 is TGTGCCAGCAGTCCGGGACTAGCGGGGCGGATCTCCTACGAGCAGTACTTC. It yields the protein CASSPGLAGRISYEQYF.

The chain has TRBV3-1 (or the pseudogene TRBV3-2) and TRBJ1-5, with TRBD1 identical over 9 bases. The CDR3 covers 15 residues. The trim removed 1 base at V and 9 bases at J, leaving 7 bases unmatched. The V gene's germline CDR1 is LGHDT and CDR2 YNNKEL (reference sequence). The CDR3 loop is CASSQATGGTSPQHF. The CDR3 bases are TGTGCCAGCAGCCAAGCGACAGGGGGGACCTCGCCCCAGCATTTT.

V is TRBV6-2 or TRBV6-3 and J is TRBJ2-7; 7 bases map to TRBD2. V shed 4 bases, J shed 5 bases, and the junction held 5 bases outside the gene matches. The CDR3 has 13 residues. CDR1 MNHEY and CDR2 SVGEGT come from the germline V gene. In DNA form, the CDR3 reads TGTGCCAGCAGTTTTTATGGGGGGGACGAGCAGTACTTC. This encodes CASSFYGGDEQYF.

The rearrangement links TRBV7-3 to TRBJ2-3, with 10 bases matching TRBD2. The CDR3 totals 19 residues. J was trimmed by 0 bases and V by 1 base; bases with no gene match: 10. Per germline, CDR1 SGHTA and CDR2 FQGTGA. CDR3 coding DNA: TGTGCCAGCAGCTTAAAACCCCGGACTAGCGGCACTAGCACAGATACGCAGTATTTT. Translated, it gives CASSLKPRTSGTSTDTQYF.

This clone was counted a single time. The J gene is TRBJ2-5, the V gene TRBV10-1; 7 bases agree with TRBD2. The CDR3 is made up of 14 amino acids. J gave up 5 bases and V 3 bases, and 6 bases lay outside the gene matches. From germline, CDR1 is WNHNN and CDR2 SYGVQD (reference sequence). In DNA, the CDR3 is TGCGCCAGCAGTGAAACGCCCGGGAGGGAGACCCAGTACTTC. Translating gives CASSETPGRETQYF.

The chain links TRBV5-6 to TRBJ2-2; 7 bases fit TRBD1. CDR1 SGHDT and CDR2 YYEEEE come from the germline V gene. This CDR3 has 15 amino acids. V shed 4 bases, J shed 3 bases, and the junction held 6 bases outside the gene matches. This CDR3 reads CASSRDREYTGELFF. The CDR3 coding sequence is TGTGCCAGCAGCAGAGACAGGGAGTACACCGGGGAGCTGTTTTTT.

The chain has TRBV5-1 and TRBJ2-5, with 14 nucleotides matching TRBD2. The CDR3 covers 18 residues. Germline loops: CDR1 SGHRS, CDR2 YFSETQ. V trimming: 0 bases; J trimming: 5 bases; junction bases outside the gene matches: 9. CDR3 protein: CASSLATGTSGSRETQYF. The CDR3 DNA is TGCGCCAGCAGCTTGGCTACCGGGACTAGCGGGAGTCGGGAGACCCAGTACTTC.

The V and J genes are TRBV28 and TRBJ1-1; D may be TRBD1 (5 bases). Germline V CDR1 and CDR2: MDHEN, SYDVKM. V was trimmed by 4 bases and J by 4 bases, leaving 19 bases between them. The CDR3 extends over 16 amino acids. The CDR3 spells CASSSRPGQGGTEAFF. The CDR3 bases are TGTGCCAGCAGTTCCCGTCCAGGTCAGGGCGGCACTGAAGCTTTCTTT. Full variable domain (outside the CDR3, taken from reference TRBV28 and TRBJ1-1): DVKVTQSSRYLVKRTGEKVFLECVQDMDHENMFWYRQDPGLGLRLIYFSYDVKMKEKGDIPEGYSVSREKKERFSLILESASTNQTSMYLCASSSRPGQGGTEAFFGQGTRLTVV.